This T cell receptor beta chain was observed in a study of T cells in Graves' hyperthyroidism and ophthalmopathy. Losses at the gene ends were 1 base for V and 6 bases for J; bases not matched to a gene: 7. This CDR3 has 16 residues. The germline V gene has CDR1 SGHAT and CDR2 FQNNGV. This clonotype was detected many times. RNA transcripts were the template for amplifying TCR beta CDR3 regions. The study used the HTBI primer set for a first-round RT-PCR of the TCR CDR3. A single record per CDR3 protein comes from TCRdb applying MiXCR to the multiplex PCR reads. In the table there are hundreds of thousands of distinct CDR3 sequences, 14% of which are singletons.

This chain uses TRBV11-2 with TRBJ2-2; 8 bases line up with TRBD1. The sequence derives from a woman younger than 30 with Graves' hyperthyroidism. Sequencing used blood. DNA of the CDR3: TGTGCCAGCAGCTTAGTCGGCAGGGGGCTTTCCGGGGAGCTGTTTTTT. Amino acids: CASSLVGRGLSGELFF.